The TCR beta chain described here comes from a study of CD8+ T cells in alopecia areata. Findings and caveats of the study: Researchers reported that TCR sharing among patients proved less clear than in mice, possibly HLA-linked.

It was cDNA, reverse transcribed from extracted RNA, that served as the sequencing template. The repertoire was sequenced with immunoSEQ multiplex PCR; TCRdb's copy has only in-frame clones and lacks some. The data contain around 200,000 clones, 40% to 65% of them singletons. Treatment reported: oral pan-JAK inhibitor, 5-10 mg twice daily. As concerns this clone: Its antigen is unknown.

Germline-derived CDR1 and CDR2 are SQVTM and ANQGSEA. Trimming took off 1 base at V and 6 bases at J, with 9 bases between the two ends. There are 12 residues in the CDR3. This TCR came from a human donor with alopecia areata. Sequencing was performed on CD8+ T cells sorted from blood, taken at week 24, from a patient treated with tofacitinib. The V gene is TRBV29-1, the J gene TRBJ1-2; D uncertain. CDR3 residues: CSVEGEEDGYTF. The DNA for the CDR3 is TGCAGCGTTGAAGGGGAGGAGGATGGCTACACCTTC.